A selection of T cell receptor beta chains follows, all from one sample in a study of T-cell reconstitution after alpha-beta-depleted transplantation in children. TCRdb re-derived calls from the PCR reads in MiXCR, one entry per CDR3 protein. The data show around 580,000 distinct CDR3 sequences, roughly 23% seen once. The material was PBMCs, mostly from graft donor cells, obtained 360 days after TCRalphabeta/CD19-depleted stem cell transplant. These receptors came from a boy in the first two years of life who had a stem cell transplant for acute myeloid leukemia, so the T cells may come from the graft donor. CDR3s include the opening cysteine and the closing phenylalanine or tryptophan. A D gene is named only where the DNA matches it firmly. The size entry is marked missing in some rows and otherwise reads once, few, many or a size class.

d_gene: TRBD1
v_gene: TRBV6-5
abundance: few
j_gene: TRBJ2-3
CDR3nt: TGTGCCAGCAGTTACTCGACAGGGGCAGATACGCAGTATTTT
CDR3aa: CASSYSTGADTQYF

d_gene: -
v_gene: TRBV5-4
abundance: -
j_gene: TRBJ2-7
CDR3nt: TGTGCCAGCAGCCATTCGGGACACAACTCCTACGAGCAGTACTTC
CDR3aa: CASSHSGHNSYEQYF

d_gene: -
v_gene: TRBV12-3/TRBV12-4
abundance: few
j_gene: TRBJ1-3
CDR3nt: TGTGCCAGCACCCCCCCATGGGCTGGAAACACCATATATTTT
CDR3aa: CASTPPWAGNTIYF

d_gene: TRBD1
v_gene: TRBV4-2
abundance: -
j_gene: TRBJ1-4
CDR3nt: TGTGCCAGCAGCCGGGACAGCGGGGATGAAAAACTGTTTTTT
CDR3aa: CASSRDSGDEKLFF

d_gene: -
v_gene: TRBV7-8
abundance: many
j_gene: TRBJ2-3
CDR3nt: TGTGCCAGCAGCCCGGACGTTGTTGCGCAGTATTTT
CDR3aa: CASSPDVVAQYF

d_gene: -
v_gene: TRBV12-3/TRBV12-4
abundance: -
j_gene: TRBJ1-6
CDR3nt: TGTGCCAGCAGAAATACAGGGAGGAATTCACCCCTCCACTTT
CDR3aa: CASRNTGRNSPLHF

d_gene: -
v_gene: TRBV6-4
abundance: few
j_gene: TRBJ2-3
CDR3nt: TGTGCCAGCAGTGAGGACGGCCGCACAGATACGCAGTATTTT
CDR3aa: CASSEDGRTDTQYF

d_gene: TRBD1
v_gene: TRBV29-1
abundance: many
j_gene: TRBJ1-4
CDR3nt: TGCAGCGTTGCCGGGACAGGGAATGAAAAACTGTTTTTT
CDR3aa: CSVAGTGNEKLFF

d_gene: -
v_gene: TRBV5-1
abundance: few
j_gene: TRBJ2-3
CDR3nt: TGCGCCAGCAGTCCCCCTGTTGAAGATACGCAGTATTTT
CDR3aa: CASSPPVEDTQYF

d_gene: -
v_gene: TRBV12-3/TRBV12-4
abundance: -
j_gene: TRBJ1-3
CDR3nt: TGTGCCAGCAGCTTCTCAGGAGCCTCTGGAAACACCATATATTTT
CDR3aa: CASSFSGASGNTIYF

d_gene: -
v_gene: TRBV29-1
abundance: many
j_gene: TRBJ2-2
CDR3nt: TGCAGCGTTCCTGCAGGGGCGAACACCGGGGAGCTGTTTTTT
CDR3aa: CSVPAGANTGELFF

d_gene: TRBD2
v_gene: TRBV29-1
abundance: many
j_gene: TRBJ2-7
CDR3nt: TGCAGCGTTGCCCCAAGACTAGCGGGGCATCCTGTCTACGAGCAGTACTTC
CDR3aa: CSVAPRLAGHPVYEQYF

d_gene: -
v_gene: TRBV6-1
abundance: many
j_gene: TRBJ2-5
CDR3nt: TGTGCCAGCAGTGAATACAGAGGACAAGAGACCCAGTACTTC
CDR3aa: CASSEYRGQETQYF

d_gene: TRBD2
v_gene: TRBV20-1
abundance: once
j_gene: TRBJ2-2
CDR3nt: TGCAGTATTCGGCGGGGGGGGCACACCGGTGAGCTGTTTTTT
CDR3aa: CSIRRGGHTGELFF

d_gene: TRBD1
v_gene: TRBV19
abundance: -
j_gene: TRBJ2-4
CDR3nt: TGTGCCAGTAGTTCCAGGGGGCTAGCCAAAAACATTCAGTACTTC
CDR3aa: CASSSRGLAKNIQYF

d_gene: TRBD1
v_gene: TRBV5-1
abundance: many
j_gene: TRBJ2-5
CDR3nt: TGCGCCAGCAGCACGGACAGGGTGCAGACCCAGTACTTC
CDR3aa: CASSTDRVQTQYF

d_gene: -
v_gene: TRBV28
abundance: -
j_gene: TRBJ1-2
CDR3nt: TGTGCCAGCACCTCCGGGGGCTACTATGGCTACACCTTC
CDR3aa: CASTSGGYYGYTF

d_gene: -
v_gene: TRBV14
abundance: few
j_gene: TRBJ1-6
CDR3nt: TGTGCCAGCAGCCAAGGAGGGAATAATTCACCCCTCCACTTT
CDR3aa: CASSQGGNNSPLHF

d_gene: -
v_gene: TRBV21-1
abundance: -
j_gene: TRBJ2-5
CDR3nt: TGTGCCAGCAGTCCCAGGAGGTTTCGGGGCCAAGAGACCCAGTACTTC
CDR3aa: CASSPRRFRGQETQYF

d_gene: -
v_gene: TRBV29-1
abundance: -
j_gene: TRBJ1-2
CDR3nt: TGCAGCGTTGCAGGCATTAACTATGGCTACACCTTC
CDR3aa: CSVAGINYGYTF

d_gene: -
v_gene: TRBV21-1
abundance: -
j_gene: TRBJ2-5
CDR3nt: TGTGCCAGCCCGGACGGCTCCCAAGAGACCCAGTACTTC
CDR3aa: CASPDGSQETQYF

d_gene: TRBD1
v_gene: TRBV28
abundance: -
j_gene: TRBJ1-2
CDR3nt: TGTGCCAGCAGGCGGACAGGGCGGGATGGCTACACCTTC
CDR3aa: CASRRTGRDGYTF

d_gene: -
v_gene: TRBV10-3
abundance: -
j_gene: TRBJ2-1
CDR3nt: TGTGCCACCCACAGTCATGATAGCTCCTACAATGAGCAGTTCTTC
CDR3aa: CATHSHDSSYNEQFF

d_gene: -
v_gene: TRBV2
abundance: -
j_gene: TRBJ2-3
CDR3nt: TGTGCCAGCAGTTCGGGGGGCGTGGATACGCAGTATTTT
CDR3aa: CASSSGGVDTQYF

d_gene: -
v_gene: TRBV6-2/TRBV6-3
abundance: once
j_gene: TRBJ2-7
CDR3nt: TGTGCCAGCAGTTATGACGGGTACTCCTACGAGCAGTACTTC
CDR3aa: CASSYDGYSYEQYF

d_gene: -
v_gene: TRBV12-3/TRBV12-4
abundance: -
j_gene: TRBJ2-5
CDR3nt: TGTGCCAGCAGTTATTGGCAGCAAGAGACCCAGTACTTC
CDR3aa: CASSYWQQETQYF

d_gene: -
v_gene: TRBV28
abundance: many
j_gene: TRBJ1-5
CDR3nt: TGTGCCCGGCCCAGGGTAACTCAGCCCCAGCATTTT
CDR3aa: CARPRVTQPQHF

d_gene: TRBD2
v_gene: TRBV28
abundance: many
j_gene: TRBJ2-7
CDR3nt: TGTGCCAGCAGTCCCCCCCCCGGGGGGTTCTTTGAGCAGTACTTC
CDR3aa: CASSPPPGGFFEQYF

d_gene: -
v_gene: TRBV28
abundance: many
j_gene: TRBJ2-5
CDR3nt: TGTGCCAGCAGATCTAGCCTGGAGACCCAGTACTTC
CDR3aa: CASRSSLETQYF

d_gene: -
v_gene: TRBV30
abundance: few
j_gene: TRBJ2-2
CDR3nt: TGTGCCTGGAATCGGCGGTTCGACACCGGGGAGCTGTTTTTT
CDR3aa: CAWNRRFDTGELFF

d_gene: -
v_gene: TRBV25-1
abundance: many
j_gene: TRBJ2-5
CDR3nt: TGTGCCAGCAGTGAGTACGAGGAGGGGGAGACCCAGTACTTC
CDR3aa: CASSEYEEGETQYF

d_gene: TRBD2
v_gene: TRBV20-1
abundance: few
j_gene: TRBJ2-1
CDR3nt: TGCAGTGCACCGAGTAGGGCGGGGGAGACGAGCTCCTACAATGAGCAGTTCTTC
CDR3aa: CSAPSRAGETSSYNEQFF

d_gene: TRBD1
v_gene: TRBV28
abundance: -
j_gene: TRBJ2-1
CDR3nt: TGTGCCAGCGGGGACAGGGGGCGGGCCAATGAGCAGTTCTTC
CDR3aa: CASGDRGRANEQFF

d_gene: TRBD2
v_gene: TRBV20-1
abundance: -
j_gene: TRBJ2-7
CDR3nt: TGCAGTGTTCCGCGGGGGAGCTCCTACGAGCAGTACTTC
CDR3aa: CSVPRGSSYEQYF

d_gene: -
v_gene: TRBV20-1
abundance: many
j_gene: TRBJ2-2
CDR3nt: TGCAGTGCTAGGCTAGTGGGGACAAAAAACACCGGGGAGCTGTTTTTT
CDR3aa: CSARLVGTKNTGELFF

d_gene: -
v_gene: TRBV4-3
abundance: many
j_gene: TRBJ2-5
CDR3nt: TGCGCCAGCAGCCAAGATATTGGAGGCATAGAGACCCAGTACTTC
CDR3aa: CASSQDIGGIETQYF

d_gene: TRBD1
v_gene: TRBV20-1
abundance: few
j_gene: TRBJ2-5
CDR3nt: TGCAGTGCTAGAATGGGTGACAGGGACCTGTTGGACCAAGAGACCCAGTACTTC
CDR3aa: CSARMGDRDLLDQETQYF

d_gene: -
v_gene: TRBV15
abundance: few
j_gene: TRBJ2-4
CDR3nt: TGTGCCACCAGCAGGGAGGGGGGGACCCAAAACATTCAGTACTTC
CDR3aa: CATSREGGTQNIQYF

d_gene: -
v_gene: TRBV5-1
abundance: many
j_gene: TRBJ1-1
CDR3nt: TGCGCCAGCAGCTTGACGACAACAGTGAACACTGAAGCTTTCTTT
CDR3aa: CASSLTTTVNTEAFF

d_gene: -
v_gene: TRBV6-4
abundance: few
j_gene: TRBJ2-1
CDR3nt: TGTGCCAGCAGTCTTCAAGCCGGGGAGAGTGAGTTCTTC
CDR3aa: CASSLQAGESEFF

d_gene: -
v_gene: TRBV29-1
abundance: many
j_gene: TRBJ2-1
CDR3nt: TGCAGCGTTGACTCAGGGGTGTACTCCAATCGGTTCTTC
CDR3aa: CSVDSGVYSNRFF